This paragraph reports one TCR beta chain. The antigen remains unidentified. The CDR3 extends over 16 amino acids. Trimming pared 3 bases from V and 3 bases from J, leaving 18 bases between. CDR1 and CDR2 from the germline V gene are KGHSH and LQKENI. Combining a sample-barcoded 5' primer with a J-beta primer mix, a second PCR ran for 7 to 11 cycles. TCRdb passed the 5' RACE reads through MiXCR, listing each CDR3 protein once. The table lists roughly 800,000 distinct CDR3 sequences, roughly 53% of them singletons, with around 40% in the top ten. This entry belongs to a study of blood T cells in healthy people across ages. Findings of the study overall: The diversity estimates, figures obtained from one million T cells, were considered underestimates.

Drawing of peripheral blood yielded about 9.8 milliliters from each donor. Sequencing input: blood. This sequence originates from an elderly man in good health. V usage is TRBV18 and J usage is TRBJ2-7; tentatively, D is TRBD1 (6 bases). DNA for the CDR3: TGTGCCAGCTCACCCAACAGGGACCTTAGATTCTACGAGCAGTACTTC. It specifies CASSPNRDLRFYEQYF.